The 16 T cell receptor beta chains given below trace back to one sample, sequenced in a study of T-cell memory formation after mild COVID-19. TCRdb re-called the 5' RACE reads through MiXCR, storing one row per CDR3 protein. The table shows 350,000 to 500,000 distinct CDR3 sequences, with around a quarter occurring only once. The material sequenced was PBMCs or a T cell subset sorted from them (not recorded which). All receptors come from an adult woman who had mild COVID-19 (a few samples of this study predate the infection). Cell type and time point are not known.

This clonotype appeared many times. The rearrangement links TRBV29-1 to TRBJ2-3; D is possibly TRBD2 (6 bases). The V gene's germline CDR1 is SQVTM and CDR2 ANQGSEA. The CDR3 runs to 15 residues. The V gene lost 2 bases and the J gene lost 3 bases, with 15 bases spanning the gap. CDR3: CSVESPTRGTDTQYF. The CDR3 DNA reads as TGCAGCGTTGAATCCCCCACCCGGGGGACAGATACGCAGTATTTT.

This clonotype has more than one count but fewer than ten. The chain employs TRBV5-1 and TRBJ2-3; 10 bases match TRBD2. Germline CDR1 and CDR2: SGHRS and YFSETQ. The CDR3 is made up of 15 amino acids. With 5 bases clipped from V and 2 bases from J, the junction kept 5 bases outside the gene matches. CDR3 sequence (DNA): TGCGCCAGCAGATGGACTAGCGGATACACAGATACGCAGTATTTT. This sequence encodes CASRWTSGYTDTQYF.

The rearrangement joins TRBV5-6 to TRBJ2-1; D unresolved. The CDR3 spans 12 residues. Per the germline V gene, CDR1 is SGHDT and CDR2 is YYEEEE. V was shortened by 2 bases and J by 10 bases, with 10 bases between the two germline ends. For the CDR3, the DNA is TGTGCCAGCAGCTTCTCCCCGACAGAGCAGTTCTTC. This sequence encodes CASSFSPTEQFF. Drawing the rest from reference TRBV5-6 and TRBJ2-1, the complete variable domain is DAGVTQSPTHLIKTRGQQVTLRCSPKSGHDTVSWYQQALGQGPQFIFQYYEEEERQRGNFPDRFSGHQFPNYSSELNVNALLLGDSALYLCASSFSPTEQFFGPGTRLTVL.

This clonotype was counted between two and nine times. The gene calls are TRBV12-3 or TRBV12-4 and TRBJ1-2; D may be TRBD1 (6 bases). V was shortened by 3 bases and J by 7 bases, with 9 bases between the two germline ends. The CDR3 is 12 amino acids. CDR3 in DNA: TGTGCCAGCAGTTTCCTAGGGGGTGGCTACACCTTC. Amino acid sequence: CASSFLGGGYTF.

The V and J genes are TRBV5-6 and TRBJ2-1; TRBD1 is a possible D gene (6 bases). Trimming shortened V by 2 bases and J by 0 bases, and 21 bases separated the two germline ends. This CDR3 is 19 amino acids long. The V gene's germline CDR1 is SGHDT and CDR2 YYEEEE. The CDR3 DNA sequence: TGTGCCAGCAGCTTTCGTAAAGGGGGACGGAGGACCTCCTACAATGAGCAGTTCTTC. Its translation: CASSFRKGGRRTSYNEQFF.

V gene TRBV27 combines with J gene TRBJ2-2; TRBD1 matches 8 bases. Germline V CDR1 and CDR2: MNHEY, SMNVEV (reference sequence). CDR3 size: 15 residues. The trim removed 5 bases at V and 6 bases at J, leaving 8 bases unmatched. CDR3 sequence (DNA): TGTGCCAGCAGTCCGCAGGGGGCAATAGCCGGGGAGCTGTTTTTT. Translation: CASSPQGAIAGELFF.

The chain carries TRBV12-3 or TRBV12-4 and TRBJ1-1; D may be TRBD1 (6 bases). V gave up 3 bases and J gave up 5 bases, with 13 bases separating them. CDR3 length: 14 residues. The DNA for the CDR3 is TGTGCCAGCAGTTTCAGGGGCGGGGAGACTGAAGCTTTCTTT. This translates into CASSFRGGETEAFF.

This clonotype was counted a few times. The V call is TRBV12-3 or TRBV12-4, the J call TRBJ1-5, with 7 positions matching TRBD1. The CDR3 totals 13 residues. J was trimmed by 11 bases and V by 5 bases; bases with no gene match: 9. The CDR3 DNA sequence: TGTGCCAGCAGTCAACAGGGGAGGGCGACCCAGCATTTT. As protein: CASSQQGRATQHF.

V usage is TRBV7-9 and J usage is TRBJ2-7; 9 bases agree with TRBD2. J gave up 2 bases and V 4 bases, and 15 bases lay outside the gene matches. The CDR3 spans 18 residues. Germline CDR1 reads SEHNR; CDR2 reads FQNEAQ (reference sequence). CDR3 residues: CASSSASRSGRPPYEQYF. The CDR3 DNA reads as TGTGCCAGCAGCTCCGCCTCTCGGAGCGGGAGGCCCCCCTACGAGCAGTACTTC.

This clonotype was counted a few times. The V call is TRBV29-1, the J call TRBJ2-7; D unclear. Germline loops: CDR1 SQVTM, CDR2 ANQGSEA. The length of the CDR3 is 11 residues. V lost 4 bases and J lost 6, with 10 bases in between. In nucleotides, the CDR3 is TGCAGCGTTGGTTCTGAGGTCGAGCAGTACTTC. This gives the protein CSVGSEVEQYF.

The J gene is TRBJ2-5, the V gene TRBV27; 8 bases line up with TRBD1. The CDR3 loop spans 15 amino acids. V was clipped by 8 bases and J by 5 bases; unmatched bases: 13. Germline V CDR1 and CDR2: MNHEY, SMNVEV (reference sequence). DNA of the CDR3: TGTGCCAGCGTATCCGCTGCAGGGGGCGAGGAGACCCAGTACTTC. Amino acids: CASVSAAGGEETQYF.

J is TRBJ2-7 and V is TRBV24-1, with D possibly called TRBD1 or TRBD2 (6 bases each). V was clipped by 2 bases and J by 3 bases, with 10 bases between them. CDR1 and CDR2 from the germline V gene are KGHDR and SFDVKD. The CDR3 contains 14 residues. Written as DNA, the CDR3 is TGTGCCACCAGTGATTCGGGGGCGGACTACGAGCAGTACTTC. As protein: CATSDSGADYEQYF.

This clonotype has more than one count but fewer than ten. The DNA of the CDR3 is TGTGCCAGCAGCCAAGTCGGCGGGACTAGCACAGATACGCAGTATTTT. It yields the protein CASSQVGGTSTDTQYF. V gene TRBV4-2 combines with J gene TRBJ2-3; possibly TRBD2 for D (6 bases). The CDR3 length is 16 residues. From germline, CDR1 is LGHNA and CDR2 YNFKEQ. Between the trimmed V and J ends, which lost 1 base and 0 bases, there was a span of 11 bases.

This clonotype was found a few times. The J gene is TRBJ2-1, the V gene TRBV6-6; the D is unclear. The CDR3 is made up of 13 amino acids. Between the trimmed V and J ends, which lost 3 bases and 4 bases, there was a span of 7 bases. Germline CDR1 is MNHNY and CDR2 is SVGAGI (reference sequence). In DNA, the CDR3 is TGTGCCAGCAGTTATACATCTTACAATGAGCAGTTCTTC. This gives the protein CASSYTSYNEQFF.

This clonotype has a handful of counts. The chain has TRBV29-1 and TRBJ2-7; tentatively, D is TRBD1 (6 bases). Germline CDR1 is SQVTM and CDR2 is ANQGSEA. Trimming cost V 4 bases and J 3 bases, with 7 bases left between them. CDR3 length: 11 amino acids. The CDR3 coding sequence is TGCAGCGTTGTAGGGGGCTACGAGCAGTACTTC. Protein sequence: CSVVGGYEQYF.

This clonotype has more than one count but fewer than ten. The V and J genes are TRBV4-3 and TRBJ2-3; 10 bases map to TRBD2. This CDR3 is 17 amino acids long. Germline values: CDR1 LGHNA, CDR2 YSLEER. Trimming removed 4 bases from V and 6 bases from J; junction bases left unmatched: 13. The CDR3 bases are TGCGCCAGCAGCCCCTTGGAGGCACTAGCGGGACAGGATACGCAGTATTTT. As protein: CASSPLEALAGQDTQYF.